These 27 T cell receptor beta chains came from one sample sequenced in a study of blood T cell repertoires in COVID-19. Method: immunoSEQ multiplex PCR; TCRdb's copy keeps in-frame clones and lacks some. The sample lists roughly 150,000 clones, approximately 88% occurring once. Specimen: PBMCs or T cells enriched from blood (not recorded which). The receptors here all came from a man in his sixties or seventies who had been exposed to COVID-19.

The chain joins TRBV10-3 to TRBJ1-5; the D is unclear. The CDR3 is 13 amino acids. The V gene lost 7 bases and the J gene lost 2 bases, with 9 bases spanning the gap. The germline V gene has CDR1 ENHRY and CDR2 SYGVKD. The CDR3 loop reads CAINSGGNQPQHF. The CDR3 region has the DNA TGTGCCATCAACAGCGGTGGCAATCAGCCCCAGCATTTT.

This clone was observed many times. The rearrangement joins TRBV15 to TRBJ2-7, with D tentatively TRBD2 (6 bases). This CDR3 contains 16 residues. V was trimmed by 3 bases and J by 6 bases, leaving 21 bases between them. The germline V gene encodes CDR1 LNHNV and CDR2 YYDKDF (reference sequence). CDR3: CATSSGTGWESREQYF. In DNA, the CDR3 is TGTGCCACCAGCAGCGGGACTGGGTGGGAGTCTCGCGAGCAGTACTTC.

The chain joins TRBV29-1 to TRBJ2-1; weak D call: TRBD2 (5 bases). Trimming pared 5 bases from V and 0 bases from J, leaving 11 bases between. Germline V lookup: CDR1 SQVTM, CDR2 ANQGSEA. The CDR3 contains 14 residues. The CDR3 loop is CSVSAGISYNEQFF. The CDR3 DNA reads TGCAGCGTTTCGGCGGGCATCTCCTACAATGAGCAGTTCTTC.

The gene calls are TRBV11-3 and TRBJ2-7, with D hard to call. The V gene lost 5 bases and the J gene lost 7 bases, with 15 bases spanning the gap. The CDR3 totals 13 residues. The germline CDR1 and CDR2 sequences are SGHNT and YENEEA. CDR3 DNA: TGTGCCAGCAGCCGTGACGGCCTCGGGGAGCAGTACTTC. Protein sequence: CASSRDGLGEQYF.

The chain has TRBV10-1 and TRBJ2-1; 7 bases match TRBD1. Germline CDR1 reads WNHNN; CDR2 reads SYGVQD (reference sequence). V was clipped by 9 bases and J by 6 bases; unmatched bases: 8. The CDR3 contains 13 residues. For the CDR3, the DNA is TGCGCCAGTCCTACAGGGGTTGGCAATGAGCAGTTCTTC. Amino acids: CASPTGVGNEQFF.

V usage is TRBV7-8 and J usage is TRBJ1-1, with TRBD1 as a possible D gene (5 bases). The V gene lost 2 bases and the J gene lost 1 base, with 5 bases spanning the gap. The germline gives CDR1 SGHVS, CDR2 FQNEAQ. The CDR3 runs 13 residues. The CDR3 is CASSLTGNTEAFF. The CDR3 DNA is TGTGCCAGCAGCTTAACAGGGAACACTGAAGCTTTCTTT.

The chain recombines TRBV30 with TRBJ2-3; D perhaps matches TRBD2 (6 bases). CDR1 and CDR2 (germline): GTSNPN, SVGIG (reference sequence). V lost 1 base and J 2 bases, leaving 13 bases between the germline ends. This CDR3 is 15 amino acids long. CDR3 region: CAWSGSSAFTDTQYF. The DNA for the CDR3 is TGTGCCTGGAGTGGATCTAGCGCATTCACAGATACGCAGTATTTT.

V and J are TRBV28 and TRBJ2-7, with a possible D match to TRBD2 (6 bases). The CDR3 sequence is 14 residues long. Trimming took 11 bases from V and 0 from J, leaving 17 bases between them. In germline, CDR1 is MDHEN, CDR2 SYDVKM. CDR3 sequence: CASAGLSSSYEQYF. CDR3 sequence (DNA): TGTGCCTCCGCGGGACTTTCAAGCTCCTACGAGCAGTACTTC.

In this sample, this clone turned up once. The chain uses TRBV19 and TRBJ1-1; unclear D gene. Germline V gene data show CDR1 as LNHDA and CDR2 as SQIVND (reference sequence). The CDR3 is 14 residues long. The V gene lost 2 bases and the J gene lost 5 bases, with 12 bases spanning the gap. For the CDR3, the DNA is TGTGCCAGTAGTATATTATATCGGGGAACTGAAGCTTTCTTT. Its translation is CASSILYRGTEAFF.

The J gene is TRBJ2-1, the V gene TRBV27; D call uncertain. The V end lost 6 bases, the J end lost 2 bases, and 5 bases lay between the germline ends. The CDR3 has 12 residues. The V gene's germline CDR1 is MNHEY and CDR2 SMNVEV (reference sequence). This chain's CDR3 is CASRETYNEQFF. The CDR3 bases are TGTGCCAGCAGGGAGACCTACAATGAGCAGTTCTTC.

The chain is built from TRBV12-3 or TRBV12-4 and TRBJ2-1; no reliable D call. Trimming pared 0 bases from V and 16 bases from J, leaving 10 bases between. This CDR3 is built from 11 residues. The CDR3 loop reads CASSLAQIRFF. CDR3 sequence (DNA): TGTGCCAGCAGTTTAGCGCAGATACGATTCTTC.

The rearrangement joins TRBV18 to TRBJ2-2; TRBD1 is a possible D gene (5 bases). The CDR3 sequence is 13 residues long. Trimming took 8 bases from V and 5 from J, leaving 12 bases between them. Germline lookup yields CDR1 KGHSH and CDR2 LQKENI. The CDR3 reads CASRQSSTGELFF. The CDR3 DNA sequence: TGTGCCAGCCGACAGTCGAGTACCGGGGAGCTGTTTTTT.

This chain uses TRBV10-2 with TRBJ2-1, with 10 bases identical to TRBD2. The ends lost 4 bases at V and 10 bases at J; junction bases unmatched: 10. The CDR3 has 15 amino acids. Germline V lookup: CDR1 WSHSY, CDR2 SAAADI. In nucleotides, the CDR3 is TGCGCCAGCAGTGTAGGGCTAGCGGGAGTAGAGGAGCAGTTCTTC. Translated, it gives CASSVGLAGVEEQFF.

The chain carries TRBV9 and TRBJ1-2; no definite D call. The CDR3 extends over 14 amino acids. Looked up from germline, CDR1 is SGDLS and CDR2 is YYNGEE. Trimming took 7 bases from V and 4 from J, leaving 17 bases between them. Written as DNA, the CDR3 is TGTGCCAGCGGAAGGCCGGGGAGCCCCTATGGCTACACCTTC. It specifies CASGRPGSPYGYTF.

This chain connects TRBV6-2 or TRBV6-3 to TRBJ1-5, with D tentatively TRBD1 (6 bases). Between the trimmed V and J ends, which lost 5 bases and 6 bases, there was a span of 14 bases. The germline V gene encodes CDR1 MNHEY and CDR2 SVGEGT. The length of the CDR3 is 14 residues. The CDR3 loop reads CASSLQGNTQPQHF. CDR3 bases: TGTGCCAGCAGTCTACAGGGAAATACTCAGCCCCAGCATTTT.

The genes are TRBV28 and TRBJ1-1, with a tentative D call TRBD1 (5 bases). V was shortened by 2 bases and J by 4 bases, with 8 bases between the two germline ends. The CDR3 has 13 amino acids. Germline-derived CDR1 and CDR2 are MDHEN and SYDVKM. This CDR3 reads CASSLSGATEAFF. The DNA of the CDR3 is TGTGCCAGCAGTTTAAGCGGGGCCACTGAAGCTTTCTTT. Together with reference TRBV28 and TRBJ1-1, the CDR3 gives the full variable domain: DVKVTQSSRYLVKRTGEKVFLECVQDMDHENMFWYRQDPGLGLRLIYFSYDVKMKEKGDIPEGYSVSREKKERFSLILESASTNQTSMYLCASSLSGATEAFFGQGTRLTVV.

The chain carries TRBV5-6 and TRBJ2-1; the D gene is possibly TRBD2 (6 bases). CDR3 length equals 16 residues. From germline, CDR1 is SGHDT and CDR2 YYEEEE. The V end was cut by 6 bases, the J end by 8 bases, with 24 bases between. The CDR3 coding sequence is TGTGCCAGCAAGTTAGAGGACCGCGGGAAACGGTATGAGCAGTTCTTC. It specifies CASKLEDRGKRYEQFF.

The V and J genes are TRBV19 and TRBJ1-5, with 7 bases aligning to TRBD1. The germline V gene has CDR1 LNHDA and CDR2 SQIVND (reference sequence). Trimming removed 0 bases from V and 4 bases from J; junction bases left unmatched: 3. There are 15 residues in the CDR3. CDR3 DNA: TGTGCCAGTAGTATAGACAGGGGGAGGAATCAGCCCCAGCATTTT. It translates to CASSIDRGRNQPQHF.

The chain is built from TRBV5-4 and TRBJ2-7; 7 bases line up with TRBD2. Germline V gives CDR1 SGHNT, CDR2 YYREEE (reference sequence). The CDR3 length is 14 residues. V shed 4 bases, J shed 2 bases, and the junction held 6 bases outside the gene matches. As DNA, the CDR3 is TGTGCCAGCAGCCTGGACGCGGGGGCCTACGAGCAGTACTTC. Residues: CASSLDAGAYEQYF. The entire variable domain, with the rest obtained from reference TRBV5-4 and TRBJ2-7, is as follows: ETGVTQSPTHLIKTRGQQVTLRCSSQSGHNTVSWYQQALGQGPQFIFQYYREEENGRGNFPPRFSGLQFPNYSSELNVNALELDDSALYLCASSLDAGAYEQYFGPGTRLTVT.

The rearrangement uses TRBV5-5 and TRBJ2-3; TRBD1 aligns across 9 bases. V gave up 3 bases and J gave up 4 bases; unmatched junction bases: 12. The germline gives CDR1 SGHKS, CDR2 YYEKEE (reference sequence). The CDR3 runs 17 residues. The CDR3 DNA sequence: TGTGCCAGCAGCTCCAAAACCAGGACAGGGGTTCCAGATACGCAGTATTTT. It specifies CASSSKTRTGVPDTQYF.

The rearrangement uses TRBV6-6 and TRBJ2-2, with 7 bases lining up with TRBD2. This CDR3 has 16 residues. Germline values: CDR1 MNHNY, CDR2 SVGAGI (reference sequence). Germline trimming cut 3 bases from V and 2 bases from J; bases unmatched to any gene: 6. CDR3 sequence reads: CASSYSSGSNTGELFF. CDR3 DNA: TGTGCCAGCAGTTATTCTAGCGGCTCCAACACCGGGGAGCTGTTTTTT.

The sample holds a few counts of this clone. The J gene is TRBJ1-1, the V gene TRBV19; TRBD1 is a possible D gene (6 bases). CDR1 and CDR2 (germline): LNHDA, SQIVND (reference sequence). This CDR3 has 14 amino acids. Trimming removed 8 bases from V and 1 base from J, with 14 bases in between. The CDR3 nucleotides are TGTGCCAGTTCCTTTGGGACACCGAACACTGAAGCTTTCTTT. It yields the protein CASSFGTPNTEAFF.

CDR3 residues: CASLGGGSDGYTF. The CDR3 coding sequence is TGTGCGAGCTTGGGGGGGGGATCGGATGGCTACACCTTC. The rearrangement joins TRBV7-2 to TRBJ1-2, with a possible D match to TRBD1 (5 bases). This CDR3 is built from 13 residues. Germline CDR1 is SGHTA and CDR2 is FQGNSA.

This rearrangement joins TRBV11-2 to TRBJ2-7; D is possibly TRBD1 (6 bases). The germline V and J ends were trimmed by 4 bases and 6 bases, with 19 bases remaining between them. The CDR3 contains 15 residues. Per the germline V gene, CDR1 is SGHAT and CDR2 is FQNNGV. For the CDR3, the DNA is TGTGCCAGCAGCTCGTCTGCCGGGACACCCACCGAGCAGTACTTC. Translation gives CASSSSAGTPTEQYF.

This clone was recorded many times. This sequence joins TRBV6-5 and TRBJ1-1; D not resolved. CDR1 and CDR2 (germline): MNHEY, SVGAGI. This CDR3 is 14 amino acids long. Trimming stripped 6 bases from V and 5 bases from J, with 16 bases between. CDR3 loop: CASRDYIGWTEAFF. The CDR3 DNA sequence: TGTGCCAGCAGGGACTACATAGGTTGGACTGAAGCTTTCTTT.

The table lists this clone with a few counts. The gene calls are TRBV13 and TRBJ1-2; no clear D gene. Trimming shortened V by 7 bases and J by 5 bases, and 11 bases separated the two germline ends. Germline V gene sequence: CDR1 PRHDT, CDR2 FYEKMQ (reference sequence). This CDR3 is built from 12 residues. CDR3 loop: CASTLSRYGYTF. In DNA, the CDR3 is TGTGCCAGCACCCTGTCACGGTATGGCTACACCTTC. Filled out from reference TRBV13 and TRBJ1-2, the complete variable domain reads AAGVIQSPRHLIKEKRETATLKCYPIPRHDTVYWYQQGPGQDPQFLISFYEKMQSDKGSIPDRFSAQQFSDYHSELNMSSLELGDSALYFCASTLSRYGYTFGSGTRLTVV.

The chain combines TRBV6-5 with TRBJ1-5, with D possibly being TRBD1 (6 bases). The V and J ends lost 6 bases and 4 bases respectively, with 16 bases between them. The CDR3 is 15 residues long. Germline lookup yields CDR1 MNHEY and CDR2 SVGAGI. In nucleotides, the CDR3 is TGTGCCAGCAGCTTGTCGACAGGTCTAAATCAGCCCCAGCATTTT. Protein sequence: CASSLSTGLNQPQHF.